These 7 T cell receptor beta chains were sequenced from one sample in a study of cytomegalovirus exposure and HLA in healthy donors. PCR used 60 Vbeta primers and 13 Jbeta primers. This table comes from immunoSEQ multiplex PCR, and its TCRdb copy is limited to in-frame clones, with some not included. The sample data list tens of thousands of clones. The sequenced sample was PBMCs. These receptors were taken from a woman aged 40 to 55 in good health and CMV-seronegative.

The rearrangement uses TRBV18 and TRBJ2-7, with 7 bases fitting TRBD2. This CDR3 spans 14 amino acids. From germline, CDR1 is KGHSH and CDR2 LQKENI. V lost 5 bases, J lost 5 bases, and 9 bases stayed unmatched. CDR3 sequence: CASSEAGPADEQYF. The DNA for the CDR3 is TGTGCCAGCTCAGAAGCGGGACCAGCTGACGAGCAGTACTTC. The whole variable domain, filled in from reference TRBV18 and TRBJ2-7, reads NAGVMQNPRHLVRRRGQEARLRCSPMKGHSHVYWYRQLPEEGLKFMVYLQKENIIDESGMPKERFSAEFPKEGPSILRIQQVVRGDSAAYFCASSEAGPADEQYFGPGTRLTVT.

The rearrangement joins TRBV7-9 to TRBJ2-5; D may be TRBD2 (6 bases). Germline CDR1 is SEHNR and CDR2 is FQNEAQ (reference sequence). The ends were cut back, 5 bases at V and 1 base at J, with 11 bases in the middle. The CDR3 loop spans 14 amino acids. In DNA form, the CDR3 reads TGTGCCAGCAGCGACGCTAGCGTCCAAGAGACCCAGTACTTC. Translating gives CASSDASVQETQYF.

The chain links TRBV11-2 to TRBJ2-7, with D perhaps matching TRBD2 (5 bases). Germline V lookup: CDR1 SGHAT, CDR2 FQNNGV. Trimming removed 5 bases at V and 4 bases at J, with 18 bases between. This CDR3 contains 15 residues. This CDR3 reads CASSRLWISAYEQYF. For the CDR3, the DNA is TGTGCCAGCAGCCGTCTTTGGATTAGCGCGTACGAGCAGTACTTC.

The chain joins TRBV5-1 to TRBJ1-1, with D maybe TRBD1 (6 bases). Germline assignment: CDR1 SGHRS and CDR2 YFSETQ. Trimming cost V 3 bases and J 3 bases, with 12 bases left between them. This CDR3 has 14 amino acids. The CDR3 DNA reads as TGCGCCAGCAGCTCAGGGGCGCCGGACACTGAAGCTTTCTTT. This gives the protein CASSSGAPDTEAFF. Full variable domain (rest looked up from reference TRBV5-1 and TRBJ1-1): KAGVTQTPRYLIKTRGQQVTLSCSPISGHRSVSWYQQTPGQGLQFLFEYFSETQRNKGNFPGRFSGRQFSNSRSEMNVSTLELGDSALYLCASSSGAPDTEAFFGQGTRLTVV.

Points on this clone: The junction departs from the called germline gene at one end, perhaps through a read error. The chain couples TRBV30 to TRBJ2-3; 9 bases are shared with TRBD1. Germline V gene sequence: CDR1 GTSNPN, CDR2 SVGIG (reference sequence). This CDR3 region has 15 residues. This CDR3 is CAGSVGQGSTDTQYF. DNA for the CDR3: TGTGCCGGGAGTGTGGGACAGGGTAGCACAGATACGCAGTATTTT.

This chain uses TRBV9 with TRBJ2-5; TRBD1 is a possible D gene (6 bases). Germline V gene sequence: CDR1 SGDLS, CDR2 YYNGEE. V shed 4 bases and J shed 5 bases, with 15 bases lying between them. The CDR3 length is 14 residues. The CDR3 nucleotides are TGTGCCAGCAGCCCAGGGGTGGATTCGGAGACCCAGTACTTC. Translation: CASSPGVDSETQYF.

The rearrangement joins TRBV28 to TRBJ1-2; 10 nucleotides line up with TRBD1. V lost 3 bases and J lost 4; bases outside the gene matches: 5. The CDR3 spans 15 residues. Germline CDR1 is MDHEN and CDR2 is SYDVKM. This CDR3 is CASSFPRTGGYGYTF. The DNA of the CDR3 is TGTGCCAGCAGTTTTCCCCGGACAGGGGGCTATGGCTACACCTTC.